These 21 T cell receptor beta chains were all obtained from the same sample, sequenced in a study of identical twins. TCRdb itself ran the 5' RACE reads through MiXCR, one entry per CDR3 protein. The top ten clones hold roughly 1.5% of a sample with some 630,000 distinct CDR3 sequences, around 7.5% of them seen once. The data were also submitted as part of a second study, on yellow fever vaccine responses in identical twins.

Sequenced material: PBMCs. These receptors originate from a woman under 30 in good health.

This rearrangement joins TRBV5-6 to TRBJ1-1; D remains ambiguous. Trimming stripped 2 bases from V and 5 bases from J, with 19 bases between. The V gene's germline CDR1 is SGHDT and CDR2 YYEEEE. The CDR3 is 16 amino acids. The CDR3: CASSLPGLGTETEAFF. The CDR3 coding sequence is TGTGCCAGCAGCTTACCCGGGTTGGGAACTGAGACTGAAGCTTTCTTT.

J is TRBJ2-5 and V is TRBV5-1; no clear D. Per the germline V gene, CDR1 is SGHRS and CDR2 is YFSETQ. The V end lost 6 bases, the J end lost 5 bases, and 17 bases lay between the germline ends. The CDR3 has 14 residues. The CDR3 DNA follows: TGCGCCAGCACACCTTCGACCGGGCTGGAGACCCAGTACTTC. Its protein is CASTPSTGLETQYF. Variable domain in full (rest from reference TRBV5-1 and TRBJ2-5): KAGVTQTPRYLIKTRGQQVTLSCSPISGHRSVSWYQQTPGQGLQFLFEYFSETQRNKGNFPGRFSGRQFSNSRSEMNVSTLELGDSALYLCASTPSTGLETQYFGPGTRLLVL.

This clonotype was counted at least ten times. This chain connects TRBV10-3 to TRBJ1-6; 8 bases fit TRBD1. After removal of 0 bases from V and 7 bases from J, the junction contained 8 bases not matched to a gene. The V gene's germline CDR1 is ENHRY and CDR2 SYGVKD. This CDR3 comprises 17 residues. DNA of the CDR3: TGTGCCATCAGTGAGTCCGGGACAGGCGGCTTGAATTCACCCCTCCACTTT. Amino acid sequence: CAISESGTGGLNSPLHF.

This clonotype was seen only a few times. The chain has TRBV15 and TRBJ2-7, with 9 nucleotides matching TRBD1. From germline, CDR1 is LNHNV and CDR2 YYDKDF (reference sequence). With V trimmed by 2 bases and J by 2 bases, 10 bases remained unmatched. This CDR3 contains 17 residues. The chain's CDR3 is CATSRNHPGQGTYEQYF. The CDR3, as DNA: TGTGCCACCAGCAGAAACCACCCGGGACAGGGAACCTACGAGCAGTACTTC.

The V call is TRBV4-1, the J call TRBJ2-2; D is unresolved. This CDR3 is built from 14 residues. The V gene's germline CDR1 is MGHRA and CDR2 YSYEKL. With 9 bases removed from V and 4 bases from J, the gap between germline ends came to 15 bases. The CDR3 coding sequence is TGCGCCAGTTCCAAGGAACTGGCCACCGGGGAGCTGTTTTTT. Translation gives CASSKELATGELFF.

V gene TRBV7-9 combines with J gene TRBJ2-1; D may match TRBD1 or TRBD2 (5 bases each). The V gene lost 1 base and the J gene lost 7 bases, with 17 bases spanning the gap. The CDR3 is 16 residues long. From germline, CDR1 is SEHNR and CDR2 FQNEAQ (reference sequence). The CDR3 reads CASSLDGTPKVNEQFF. In nucleotides, the CDR3 is TGTGCCAGCAGCTTAGACGGGACGCCAAAAGTAAATGAGCAGTTCTTC.

V gene TRBV27 combines with J gene TRBJ2-3; TRBD2 agrees at 8 bases. Looked up from germline, CDR1 is MNHEY and CDR2 is SMNVEV (reference sequence). V shed 3 bases and J 9 bases; nucleotides not matched to a gene: 26. The CDR3 is made up of 20 amino acids. The CDR3 here is CASSFISRGGLIPPKMTQYF. In DNA, the CDR3 is TGTGCCAGCAGTTTTATATCTCGGGGGGGCCTCATTCCGCCTAAGATGACGCAGTATTTT.

This clonotype was recorded many times. The chain joins TRBV10-3 to TRBJ1-1; D gene uncertain. The CDR3 sequence is 14 residues long. Germline assignment: CDR1 ENHRY and CDR2 SYGVKD. The ends were cut back, 6 bases at V and 0 bases at J, with 11 bases in the middle. The CDR3 region is CAISQQNMNTEAFF. The DNA for the CDR3 is TGTGCCATCAGCCAACAGAACATGAACACTGAAGCTTTCTTT.

There are many counts of this clonotype. This sequence joins TRBV3-1 and TRBJ2-7, with TRBD1 matching over 7 bases. The CDR3 runs 14 residues. J lost 3 bases, V lost 0 bases, and 2 bases had no gene match. Germline V lookup: CDR1 LGHDT, CDR2 YNNKEL (reference sequence). CDR3 sequence: CASSQETGNYEQYF. The DNA for the CDR3 is TGTGCCAGCAGCCAAGAGACAGGGAACTACGAGCAGTACTTC.

This clonotype occurred a few times. This chain links TRBV29-1 with TRBJ2-3; 12 positions agree with TRBD2. The CDR3 is 17 amino acids. V trimming: 3 bases; J trimming: 3 bases; junction bases outside the gene matches: 10. CDR1 is SQVTM and CDR2 is ANQGSEA in the germline V gene. In nucleotides, the CDR3 is TGCAGCGTTGAGGGGTTCGGACTAGCGGGAACAACAGATACGCAGTATTTT. It is translated as CSVEGFGLAGTTDTQYF.

In this sample, this clonotype turned up a few times. This chain links TRBV6-1 with TRBJ2-5, with TRBD1 matching 12 bases. This CDR3 comprises 17 residues. Germline V gene sequence: CDR1 MNHNS, CDR2 SASEGT. Trimming removed 6 bases from V and 5 bases from J; junction bases left unmatched: 13. CDR3 nucleotides: TGTGCCAGCAGGGCAAGGGACAGGGGGCGCCCCCGGGAGACCCAGTACTTC. Translation gives CASRARDRGRPRETQYF.

This clonotype was counted between two and nine times. This chain connects TRBV6-2 or TRBV6-3 to TRBJ1-5; D is possibly TRBD1 (6 bases). CDR3 length: 14 amino acids. From germline, CDR1 is MNHEY and CDR2 SVGEGT. Trimming pared 5 bases from V and 4 bases from J, leaving 12 bases between. CDR3 loop: CASSVDRNNQPQHF. The CDR3 DNA is TGTGCCAGCAGTGTGGACAGAAATAATCAGCCCCAGCATTTT.

This CDR3 is CASSLRSSQETQYF. Written as DNA, the CDR3 is TGTGCCAGCAGCTTAAGGTCTAGCCAAGAGACCCAGTACTTC. The V gene is TRBV7-9, the J gene TRBJ2-5; no clear D gene. V was cut by 2 bases and J by 1 base, with 8 bases left in between. Germline lookup yields CDR1 SEHNR and CDR2 FQNEAQ (reference sequence). The CDR3 spans 14 residues.

This clonotype was seen a handful of times. The chain recombines TRBV5-6 with TRBJ2-7, with 10 positions matching TRBD2. V was clipped by 4 bases and J by 2 bases; unmatched bases: 6. Germline CDR1 and CDR2: SGHDT and YYEEEE. The CDR3 runs to 15 residues. CDR3 protein: CASSPWTSGAYEQYF. CDR3 coding DNA: TGTGCCAGCAGCCCCTGGACTAGCGGAGCCTACGAGCAGTACTTC.

This clonotype was recorded many times. J is TRBJ1-4 and V is TRBV7-2, with a tentative D call TRBD1 (6 bases). CDR3 length: 15 residues. Between the trimmed V and J ends, which lost 3 bases and 6 bases, there was a span of 14 bases. Germline V gene data show CDR1 as SGHTA and CDR2 as FQGNSA. Here the CDR3 reads CASSFLAGGHEKLFF. CDR3 DNA: TGTGCCAGCAGCTTTCTTGCGGGGGGGCATGAAAAACTGTTTTTT.

This clonotype has just a few counts. The gene calls are TRBV10-3 and TRBJ2-5; perhaps TRBD1 as D (6 bases). The CDR3 runs to 12 residues. The V gene's germline CDR1 is ENHRY and CDR2 SYGVKD. Between the trimmed V and J ends, which lost 5 bases and 5 bases, there was a span of 9 bases. The CDR3 reads CAISPQGETQYF. The CDR3 bases are TGTGCCATCAGTCCCCAGGGGGAGACCCAGTACTTC.

This clonotype was seen ten or more times. This chain uses TRBV24-1 with TRBJ2-2; 7 positions agree with TRBD2. V trimming: 3 bases; J trimming: 6 bases; junction bases outside the gene matches: 12. Per germline, CDR1 KGHDR and CDR2 SFDVKD. The CDR3 covers 17 residues. CDR3 loop: CATSDLLFGGSSGELFF. The CDR3 coding sequence is TGTGCCACCAGTGATCTGCTCTTTGGCGGGAGTTCCGGGGAGCTGTTTTTT.

A few counts support this clonotype. J is TRBJ2-4 and V is TRBV3-1; TRBD2 matches at 10 bases. CDR1 LGHDT and CDR2 YNNKEL come from the germline V gene (reference sequence). CDR3 length: 16 amino acids. V shed 4 bases, J shed 7 bases, and the junction held 10 bases outside the gene matches. The CDR3 nucleotides are TGTGCCAGCAGCCGATTCCGAGCGGGGGGGCCGAACATTCAGTACTTC. The encoded protein is CASSRFRAGGPNIQYF.

This clonotype has a handful of counts. The chain combines TRBV7-9 with TRBJ2-7; TRBD1 aligns across 8 bases. This CDR3 region has 14 residues. CDR1 is SEHNR, CDR2 FQNEAQ, per germline (reference sequence). After removal of 4 bases from V and 5 bases from J, the junction contained 7 bases not matched to a gene. CDR3 nucleotides: TGTGCCAGCAGCTCCGACAGGGGAATAGACGAGCAGTACGTC. This codes for CASSSDRGIDEQYV.

The chain recombines TRBV6-1 with TRBJ2-7; D is perhaps TRBD1 or TRBD2 (6 bases each). Germline-derived CDR1 and CDR2 are MNHNS and SASEGT. The CDR3 contains 13 residues. V shed 7 bases and J shed 6 bases, with 16 bases lying between them. The CDR3 here is CASTPGGNIEQYV. The CDR3 DNA is TGTGCCAGCACACCCGGGGGCAATATCGAGCAGTACGTC.

This chain joins TRBV14 and TRBJ2-7, with unresolved D. Germline V gives CDR1 SGHDN, CDR2 FVKESK. The V and J ends lost 0 bases and 5 bases respectively, with 14 bases between them. This CDR3 is built from 15 residues. In DNA form, the CDR3 reads TGTGCCAGCAGCCAAGACTCCAGCTCCGTCCACGAGCAGTACTTC. Its protein product is CASSQDSSSVHEQYF.